This entry features one TCR beta chain sequence. The target antigen is unknown. The data are from a study of cytomegalovirus exposure and HLA in healthy donors. Study-wide results and caveats: Researchers counted around 150 TCR beta chains as cytomegalovirus-associated. Researchers reported that a few CMV-associated chains were confirmed in vitro as CMV antigen-specific. The classifier reportedly diagnosed cytomegalovirus status with high sensitivity and specificity. First-cohort TCR clusters tended to co-occur in the approximately 110 validation repertoires, a later analysis found.

TCRdb's table, derived via immunoSEQ multiplex PCR, lists solely in-frame clones and lacks some. The sample has approximately 150,000 clones; over 80% are singletons. CDR3 size: 13 residues. The V gene's germline CDR1 is MDHEN and CDR2 SYDVKM. Trimming stripped 5 bases from V and 3 bases from J, with 7 bases between. V and J are TRBV28 and TRBJ2-2; weak D call: TRBD1 (6 bases). This sequence was found in a man younger than 35 in good health and CMV-seropositive. The sample taken for sequencing was PBMCs. The CDR3 coding sequence is TGTGCCAGCAGTGGGGGCTACACCGGGGAGCTGTTTTTT. Translated, it gives CASSGGYTGELFF.